The 26 T cell receptor beta chains below were found in one sample sequenced in a study of CD8 T cells in Susac syndrome. Reverse transcription used about 0.45 to 1 ug RNA and random hexamers. Each CDR3 protein is one row after TCRdb ran MiXCR on the immunoSEQ multiplex PCR reads. The sample gives approximately 150,000 distinct CDR3 sequences, 94% of which show up once; 0.085% to 0.095% is in the top ten. Sequencing used CD4+ T cells from PBMCs. These receptors were obtained from a human donor with multiple sclerosis.

The chain links TRBV29-1 to TRBJ2-7; the D is unclear. Germline V gives CDR1 SQVTM, CDR2 ANQGSEA. V was cut by 6 bases and J by 0 bases, with 21 bases left in between. CDR3 length: 16 amino acids. This CDR3 is CSVHLSHRTGSYEQYF. Written as DNA, the CDR3 is TGCAGCGTCCACCTATCCCATCGGACGGGCTCCTACGAGCAGTACTTC.

The DNA for the CDR3 is TGCAGTGCCGCGGGGGGAGCAGGGACCGGGGAGCTGTTTTTT. It encodes CSAAGGAGTGELFF. The chain is built from TRBV20-1 and TRBJ2-2, with 8 bases lining up with TRBD2. The germline V gene has CDR1 DFQATT and CDR2 SNEGSKA (reference sequence). This CDR3 has 14 amino acids. Trimming at V came to 6 bases and at J to 5 bases, leaving 8 bases not matched to a gene.

V usage is TRBV20-1 and J usage is TRBJ2-3, with D hard to call. This CDR3 is 13 amino acids long. CDR1 DFQATT and CDR2 SNEGSKA come from the germline V gene (reference sequence). Trimming left V 3 bases short and J 1 base short, with 8 bases between. The CDR3 here is CSASRAGTDTQYF. Here the CDR3 DNA reads TGCAGTGCTAGTAGAGCAGGCACAGATACGCAGTATTTT.

The chain combines TRBV19 with TRBJ1-5; 9 bases match TRBD1. The ends lost 5 bases at V and 5 bases at J; junction bases unmatched: 7. Germline V gene sequence: CDR1 LNHDA, CDR2 SQIVND (reference sequence). This CDR3 is 15 amino acids long. CDR3 protein: CASSLKTGGDQPQHF. In nucleotides, the CDR3 is TGTGCCAGTAGTTTAAAGACAGGGGGGGATCAGCCCCAGCATTTT.

The V call is TRBV25-1, the J call TRBJ2-7, with D unresolved. Trimming took off 5 bases at V and 4 bases at J, with 12 bases between the two ends. Germline V gives CDR1 MGHDK, CDR2 SYGVNS. This CDR3 has 13 amino acids. The CDR3 DNA is TGTGCCAGCAGTCCCCACCCAGGTTACGAGCAGTACTTC. Translated, it gives CASSPHPGYEQYF.

The chain carries TRBV6-1 and TRBJ2-2, with D perhaps matching TRBD1 or TRBD2 (6 bases each). Germline V gene data show CDR1 as MNHNS and CDR2 as SASEGT. V was trimmed by 5 bases and J by 8 bases, leaving 21 bases between them. The CDR3 extends over 16 amino acids. The chain's CDR3 is CASSTSSALGAGELFF. CDR3 sequence (DNA): TGTGCCAGCAGTACCTCTAGCGCCTTGGGGGCTGGGGAGCTGTTTTTT.

The chain is built from TRBV7-9 and TRBJ2-1; possibly TRBD1 for D (6 bases). Looked up from germline, CDR1 is SEHNR and CDR2 is FQNEAQ (reference sequence). V shed 5 bases and J shed 9 bases, with 14 bases lying between them. The CDR3 sequence is 13 residues long. This chain's CDR3 is CASSPSSRGEQFF. CDR3 coding DNA: TGTGCCAGCAGCCCCTCAAGCAGGGGTGAGCAGTTCTTC.

CDR3 region: CASSISHAITYEQYF. Here the CDR3 DNA reads TGTGCCAGTAGTATATCACATGCCATCACCTACGAGCAGTACTTC. The rearrangement links TRBV19 to TRBJ2-7, with D hard to call. Trimming cost V 2 bases and J 2 bases, with 13 bases left between them. In germline, CDR1 is LNHDA, CDR2 SQIVND (reference sequence). This CDR3 comprises 15 residues.

The CDR3, as DNA: TGTGCCAGCAGCTCCGCCAGCGGCTACGAGCAGTACTTC. Amino acid sequence: CASSSASGYEQYF. The chain has TRBV7-2 and TRBJ2-7, with a tentative D call TRBD2 (5 bases). V was pared by 4 bases and J by 3 bases, with 10 bases between. Germline CDR1 SGHTA, CDR2 FQGNSA. The CDR3 runs 13 residues. The full variable domain, completed using reference TRBV7-2 and TRBJ2-7, is GAGVSQSPSNKVTEKGKDVELRCDPISGHTALYWYRQSLGQGLEFLIYFQGNSAPDKSGLPSDRFSAERTGGSVSTLTIQRTQQEDSAVYLCASSSASGYEQYFGPGTRLTVT.

This rearrangement joins TRBV18 to TRBJ2-7, with D unresolved. The CDR3 runs 12 residues. The V end lost 6 bases, the J end lost 3 bases, and 9 bases lay between the germline ends. Per the germline V gene, CDR1 is KGHSH and CDR2 is LQKENI. CDR3 coding DNA: TGTGCCAGCTCGGACCAGTACTACGAGCAGTACTTC. Its translation: CASSDQYYEQYF. Full variable domain (rest looked up from reference TRBV18 and TRBJ2-7): NAGVMQNPRHLVRRRGQEARLRCSPMKGHSHVYWYRQLPEEGLKFMVYLQKENIIDESGMPKERFSAEFPKEGPSILRIQQVVRGDSAAYFCASSDQYYEQYFGPGTRLTVT.

The V call is TRBV30, the J call TRBJ1-5; TRBD1 aligns across 7 bases. The junction had 6 bases not matched to a gene; V was cut back by 4 bases and J by 3 bases. The CDR3 runs 14 residues. Per the germline V gene, CDR1 is GTSNPN and CDR2 is SVGIG (reference sequence). The CDR3 DNA sequence: TGTGCCTGGACCGACAGGGTCAACAATCAGCCCCAGCATTTT. It encodes CAWTDRVNNQPQHF.

The J gene is TRBJ2-7, the V gene TRBV7-2, with TRBD1 as a possible D gene (6 bases). The CDR3 sequence is 14 residues long. The ends were cut back, 6 bases at V and 2 bases at J, with 14 bases in the middle. CDR1 and CDR2 from the germline V gene are SGHTA and FQGNSA. The CDR3 reads CASSYDRFTYEQYF. CDR3 nucleotide sequence: TGTGCCAGCAGTTACGACAGGTTTACCTACGAGCAGTACTTC.

The chain uses TRBV9 and TRBJ1-3, with a possible D match to TRBD1 (5 bases). The CDR3 loop spans 14 amino acids. Germline loops: CDR1 SGDLS, CDR2 YYNGEE. V gave up 3 bases and J gave up 1 base, with 8 bases separating them. The CDR3 region has the DNA TGTGCCAGCAGCGAGGGGTGGTCTGGAAACACCATATATTTT. Its translation is CASSEGWSGNTIYF. The whole variable domain, remainder taken from reference TRBV9 and TRBJ1-3, is DSGVTQTPKHLITATGQRVTLRCSPRSGDLSVYWYQQSLDQGLQFLIQYYNGEERAKGNILERFSAQQFPDLHSELNLSSLELGDSALYFCASSEGWSGNTIYFGEGSWLTVV.

The CDR3 spells CASSSAGVGKDTQYF. The CDR3 DNA reads TGCGCCAGCAGCTCAGCGGGAGTGGGGAAAGATACGCAGTATTTT. V is TRBV5-1 and J is TRBJ2-3, with 8 bases fitting TRBD2. This CDR3 has 15 residues. Trimming took 3 bases from V and 5 from J; bases not matched to a gene: 8. The germline gives CDR1 SGHRS, CDR2 YFSETQ.

The V call is TRBV20-1, the J call TRBJ2-1; TRBD1 aligns across 7 bases. The V gene's germline CDR1 is DFQATT and CDR2 SNEGSKA (reference sequence). V lost 4 bases and J lost 9; bases outside the gene matches: 6. The CDR3 contains 12 residues. The CDR3 here is CSATHPGGEQFF. The DNA of the CDR3 is TGCAGTGCTACGCACCCAGGGGGTGAGCAGTTCTTC.

The V and J genes are TRBV6-5 and TRBJ2-1, with D possibly TRBD1 on 5 matching bases. Trimming left V 8 bases short and J 3 bases short, with 8 bases between. CDR3 length: 12 amino acids. The V gene's germline CDR1 is MNHEY and CDR2 SVGAGI. The CDR3 reads CASQGYYNEQFF. The CDR3 DNA sequence: TGTGCCAGCCAGGGTTACTACAATGAGCAGTTCTTC.

The CDR3 region is CASRPGQSAPEAFF. Here the CDR3 DNA reads TGTGCCAGCAGGCCGGGACAGAGCGCGCCTGAAGCTTTCTTT. The chain combines TRBV6-5 with TRBJ1-1, with 7 bases aligning to TRBD1. Per germline, CDR1 MNHEY and CDR2 SVGAGI. This CDR3 has 14 amino acids. The V gene end was trimmed by 6 bases and the J gene end by 6 bases; junction bases not matched to a gene: 10.

The chain joins TRBV29-1 to TRBJ1-1; D remains unclear. Trimming took 3 bases from V and 9 from J, leaving 11 bases between them. This CDR3 has 11 amino acids. CDR1 and CDR2 from the germline V gene are SQVTM and ANQGSEA. The CDR3 DNA reads TGCAGCGTTGATAAGGGTTTAAAAGCTTTCTTT. Translation: CSVDKGLKAFF. Full variable domain (outside the CDR3, taken from reference TRBV29-1 and TRBJ1-1): SAVISQKPSRDICQRGTSLTIQCQVDSQVTMMFWYRQQPGQSLTLIATANQGSEATYESGFVIDKFPISRPNLTFSTLTVSNMSPEDSSIYLCSVDKGLKAFFGQGTRLTVV.

The chain combines TRBV24-1 with TRBJ2-5; no clear D gene. Germline V lookup: CDR1 KGHDR, CDR2 SFDVKD. V was pared by 2 bases and J by 2 bases, with 8 bases between. CDR3 length: 14 residues. The CDR3 DNA reads TGTGCCACCAGTGATTCCCTAGTACAAGAGACCCAGTACTTC. It yields the protein CATSDSLVQETQYF.

The chain employs TRBV5-1 and TRBJ2-6; D gene uncertain. Germline assignment: CDR1 SGHRS and CDR2 YFSETQ. The CDR3 loop spans 15 amino acids. V was cut by 0 bases and J by 5 bases, with 9 bases left in between. The CDR3 region is CASSLVALRANVLTF. In DNA form, the CDR3 reads TGCGCCAGCAGCTTGGTCGCGCTTAGGGCCAACGTCCTGACTTTC.

The chain carries TRBV19 and TRBJ2-5; TRBD1 matches at 9 bases. CDR1 and CDR2 (germline): LNHDA, SQIVND (reference sequence). The V gene end was trimmed by 5 bases and the J gene end by 10 bases; junction bases not matched to a gene: 14. There are 15 residues in the CDR3. CDR3 DNA: TGTGCCAGTAGTGCCTCAGTCCCGGGACAGGGAATCCAGTACTTC. This encodes CASSASVPGQGIQYF.

The J gene is TRBJ2-1, the V gene TRBV5-4; D not resolved. Trimming cost V 4 bases and J 9 bases, with 17 bases left between them. The CDR3 runs 14 residues. Germline V gives CDR1 SGHNT, CDR2 YYREEE (reference sequence). CDR3 DNA: TGTGCCAGCAGCCGGTTAGTGCTCGATGGTGAGCAGTTCTTC. This encodes CASSRLVLDGEQFF.

This rearrangement joins TRBV6-2 or TRBV6-3 to TRBJ1-4; TRBD1 aligns across 7 bases. V dropped 6 bases and J dropped 5; count of bases not matched to a gene: 9. The germline CDR1 and CDR2 sequences are MNHEY and SVGEGT. The CDR3 totals 15 residues. The CDR3 protein is CASSSTGKYNEKLFF. The CDR3 DNA sequence: TGTGCCAGCAGCTCGACAGGGAAGTACAATGAAAAACTGTTTTTT.

V usage is TRBV7-8 and J usage is TRBJ2-1, with TRBD2 identical over 13 bases. CDR3 length: 17 amino acids. Germline V CDR1 and CDR2: SGHVS, FQNEAQ. Germline trimming cut 5 bases from V and 10 bases from J; bases unmatched to any gene: 14. The CDR3 loop reads CASSSRTTGTSGKEQFF. The CDR3 DNA reads TGTGCCAGCAGCAGCCGAACGACCGGGACTAGCGGGAAGGAGCAGTTCTTC.

V usage is TRBV12-3 or TRBV12-4 and J usage is TRBJ1-2; tentatively, D is TRBD1 (5 bases). The CDR3 sequence is 15 residues long. V was trimmed by 3 bases and J by 0 bases, leaving 11 bases between them. The CDR3 nucleotides are TGTGCCAGCAGTTTTGACGGGACTTCTAACTATGGCTACACCTTC. Its protein product is CASSFDGTSNYGYTF.

V is TRBV25-1 and J is TRBJ1-2; weak D call: TRBD1 (5 bases). CDR1 MGHDK and CDR2 SYGVNS come from the germline V gene. Trimming took 6 bases from V and 8 from J, leaving 16 bases between them. The CDR3 covers 13 residues. CDR3 region: CASSLEVGGGYTF. The CDR3 DNA follows: TGTGCCAGCAGCCTCGAAGTGGGGGGGGGCTACACCTTC.